Following are 9 T cell receptor beta chains from one sample sequenced in a study of identical twins. One entry per CDR3 protein, called by TCRdb with MiXCR from the 5' RACE reads. The table records fewer than 650,000 distinct CDR3 sequences, 7.5% to 10% of them present only once. These data also featured in a second study, about yellow fever vaccine responses in identical twins.

The sample taken for sequencing was PBMCs. Every receptor here comes from a woman between 18 and 29 years old in good health.

This sequence joins TRBV5-1 and TRBJ2-4, with a possible D match to TRBD2 (6 bases). CDR3 size: 17 residues. V shed 4 bases and J shed 2 bases, with 19 bases lying between them. Germline V lookup: CDR1 SGHRS, CDR2 YFSETQ. The CDR3 coding sequence is TGCGCCAGCAGCACAGCCGGGGGACCTAGCTCCAAAAACATTCAGTACTTC. Translated, it gives CASSTAGGPSSKNIQYF.

The chain recombines TRBV20-1 with TRBJ2-3, with TRBD1 identical over 8 bases. CDR3 size: 13 residues. CDR1 and CDR2 (germline): DFQATT, SNEGSKA (reference sequence). V lost 7 bases and J lost 0; bases outside the gene matches: 3. The chain's CDR3 is CSGYRGSTDTQYF. The CDR3 nucleotides read TGCAGTGGGTACAGGGGGAGCACAGATACGCAGTATTTT.

This clonotype was picked up a small number of times. The rearrangement uses TRBV5-1 and TRBJ2-7; D possibly corresponds to TRBD1 (6 bases). The CDR3 spans 13 residues. Trimming shortened V by 0 bases and J by 5 bases, and 9 bases separated the two germline ends. Germline loops: CDR1 SGHRS, CDR2 YFSETQ. The CDR3, as DNA: TGCGCCAGCAGCTTGGACAGGGTTGACGAGCAGTACTTC. It codes for CASSLDRVDEQYF.

This clonotype was counted many times. CDR3 sequence reads: CASRGTTYEQYF. The CDR3 DNA is TGTGCCAGCAGGGGGACTACCTACGAGCAGTACTTC. This sequence joins TRBV11-2 and TRBJ2-7; TRBD2 matches 7 bases. Trimming cost V 6 bases and J 2 bases; bases outside gene matches: 1. The length of the CDR3 is 12 residues. CDR1 is SGHAT, CDR2 FQNNGV, per germline. Full variable domain (remainder filled in from reference TRBV11-2 and TRBJ2-7): EAGVAQSPRYKIIEKRQSVAFWCNPISGHATLYWYQQILGQGPKLLIQFQNNGVVDDSQLPKDRFSAERLKGVDSTLKIQPAKLEDSAVYLCASRGTTYEQYFGPGTRLTVT.

The chain links TRBV30 to TRBJ2-3; maybe TRBD1 (6 bases). CDR3 length: 14 residues. V was trimmed by 2 bases and J by 5 bases, leaving 14 bases between them. The V gene's germline CDR1 is GTSNPN and CDR2 SVGIG (reference sequence). The CDR3 sequence is CAWSPSGAEDTQYF. CDR3 nucleotides: TGTGCCTGGAGTCCTTCAGGGGCTGAAGATACGCAGTATTTT. Based on the CDR3 plus reference TRBV30 and TRBJ2-3, the full variable domain is SQTIHQWPATLVQPVGSPLSLECTVEGTSNPNLYWYRQAAGRGLQLLFYSVGIGQISSEVPQNLSASRPQDRQFILSSKKLLLSDSGFYLCAWSPSGAEDTQYFGPGTRLTVL.

At least ten counts were recorded for this clonotype. The chain has TRBV27 and TRBJ2-7; 10 bases match TRBD2. The CDR3 is 18 amino acids. The germline V gene has CDR1 MNHEY and CDR2 SMNVEV (reference sequence). Unmatched junction bases numbered 16, after V lost 6 bases and J lost 2 bases. The CDR3 DNA reads as TGTGCCAGCAGACCTCAACCGGGACTAGCGTGGGACACCTACGAGCAGTACTTC. Translating gives CASRPQPGLAWDTYEQYF.

This clonotype was found a few times. The genes are TRBV4-2 and TRBJ2-3, with TRBD2 identical over 10 bases. Germline CDR1 reads LGHNA; CDR2 reads YNFKEQ. J was trimmed by 5 bases and V by 8 bases; bases with no gene match: 7. The CDR3 contains 14 residues. The CDR3 bases are TGTGCCAGCGAGACGCAGCGGGGGGGAGATACGCAGTATTTT. Translating it yields CASETQRGGDTQYF.

The rearrangement uses TRBV2 and TRBJ2-5; no clear D gene. CDR3 size: 14 residues. Between the trimmed V and J ends, which lost 8 bases and 0 bases, there was a span of 13 bases. The germline V gene encodes CDR1 SNHLY and CDR2 FYNNEI. The CDR3 is CASLPRSYQETQYF. The CDR3 DNA follows: TGTGCCAGCCTACCTCGATCGTACCAAGAGACCCAGTACTTC. Based on the CDR3 plus reference TRBV2 and TRBJ2-5, the full variable domain is EPEVTQTPSHQVTQMGQEVILRCVPISNHLYFYWYRQILGQKVEFLVSFYNNEISEKSEIFDDQFSVERPDGSNFTLKIRSTKLEDSAMYFCASLPRSYQETQYFGPGTRLLVL.

This clonotype was counted at least ten times. The chain carries TRBV6-1 and TRBJ2-3, with 8 bases fitting TRBD2. CDR1 and CDR2 (germline): MNHNS, SASEGT. The CDR3 extends over 16 amino acids. The V and J ends lost 7 bases and 0 bases, in that order; junction bases with no gene match: 9. The CDR3 region is CASTDMRGASTDTQYF. The DNA for the CDR3 is TGTGCCAGCACCGATATGCGGGGGGCGAGCACAGATACGCAGTATTTT.